The source of this T cell receptor beta chain is a study of cytomegalovirus exposure and HLA in healthy donors. The PCR employed 60 Vbeta primers together with 13 Jbeta primers. Clones were read by immunoSEQ multiplex PCR, and TCRdb kept only the in-frame ones, dropping some. Seen in this sample are approximately 100,000 clones; the ten most common clones hold around 0.6%. The CDR3 sequence is 14 residues long. In germline, CDR1 is LNHDA, CDR2 SQIVND (reference sequence). V shed 6 bases and J 0 bases; nucleotides not matched to a gene: 2. Donors showed nominal health when sampled, although they likely had unrecorded immune exposures. Of note for this clone: Its antigen remains unknown.

Study-wide results and limits: The authors later found TCR association rates varying by HLA locus, with DRB1 most and HLA-C fewest. The authors enumerated roughly 180 TCR beta chains as linked to cytomegalovirus.

The sequence came from a man in his fifties or sixties in good health and CMV-seronegative. This chain connects TRBV19 to TRBJ2-3; 8 bases fit TRBD1. Material: PBMCs. CDR3 amino acids: CASRDRASTDTQYF. The DNA for the CDR3 is TGTGCCAGTAGGGACAGGGCAAGCACAGATACGCAGTATTTT. The whole variable domain, remainder taken from reference TRBV19 and TRBJ2-3, is DGGITQSPKYLFRKEGQNVTLSCEQNLNHDAMYWYRQDPGQGLRLIYYSQIVNDFQKGDIAEGYSVSREKKESFPLTVTSAQKNPTAFYLCASRDRASTDTQYFGPGTRLTVL.